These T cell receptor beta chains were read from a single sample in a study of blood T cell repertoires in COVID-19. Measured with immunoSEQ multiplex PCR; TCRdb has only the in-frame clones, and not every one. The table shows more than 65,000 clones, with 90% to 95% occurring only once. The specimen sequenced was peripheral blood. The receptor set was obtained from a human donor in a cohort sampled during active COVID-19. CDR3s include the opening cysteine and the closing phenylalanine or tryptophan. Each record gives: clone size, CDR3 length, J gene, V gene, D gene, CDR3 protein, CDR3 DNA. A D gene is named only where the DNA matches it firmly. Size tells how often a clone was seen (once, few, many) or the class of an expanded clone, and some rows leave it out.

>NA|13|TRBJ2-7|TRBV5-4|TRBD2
CASSGTSDYEQYF
TGTGCCAGCAGCGGGACTAGTGACTACGAGCAGTACTTC
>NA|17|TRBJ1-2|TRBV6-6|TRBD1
CASSPLDRDRLNYGYTF
TGTGCCAGCAGTCCGTTGGACAGGGATCGTCTCAACTATGGCTACACCTTC
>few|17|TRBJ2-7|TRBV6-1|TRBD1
CASSEVEWEDRVYEQYF
TGTGCCAGCAGTGAAGTGGAATGGGAGGACAGGGTCTACGAGCAGTACTTC
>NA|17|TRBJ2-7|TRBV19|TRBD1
CASSIDPRTGGNYEQYF
TGTGCCAGTAGTATAGATCCAAGGACAGGGGGAAACTACGAGCAGTACTTC
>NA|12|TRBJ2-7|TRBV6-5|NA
CASTGELYEQYF
TGTGCCAGCACCGGGGAGCTCTACGAGCAGTACTTC
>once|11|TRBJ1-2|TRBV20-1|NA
CSAMIGGGYTF
TGCAGTGCCATGATAGGAGGAGGCTACACCTTC
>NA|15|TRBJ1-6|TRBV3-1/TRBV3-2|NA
CASSQGRNNNSPLHF
TGTGCCAGCAGCCAAGGGCGGAATAATAATTCACCCCTCCACTTT
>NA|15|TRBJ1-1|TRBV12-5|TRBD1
CASGLAPGQGTEAFF
TGTGCTAGTGGTTTGGCTCCGGGACAGGGTACTGAAGCTTTCTTT
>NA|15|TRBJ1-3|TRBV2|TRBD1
CASSDPGGSGNTIYF
TGTGCCAGCTCGGACCCAGGGGGCTCTGGAAACACCATATATTTT
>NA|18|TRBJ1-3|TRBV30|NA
CAWTQKASGASSGNTIYF
TGTGCCTGGACTCAAAAAGCGTCAGGGGCAAGCTCTGGAAACACCATATATTTT
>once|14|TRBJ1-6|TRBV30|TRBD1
CAWSADRGPSPLHF
TGTGCCTGGAGTGCAGACAGGGGGCCTTCACCCCTCCACTTT
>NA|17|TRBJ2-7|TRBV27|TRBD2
CASRGWGSGGGKNEQYF
TGTGCCAGCAGGGGTTGGGGGAGTGGCGGGGGTAAAAACGAGCAGTACTTC
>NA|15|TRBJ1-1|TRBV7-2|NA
CASRPGDVLNTEAFF
TGTGCCAGCAGACCAGGGGACGTGCTGAACACTGAAGCTTTCTTT
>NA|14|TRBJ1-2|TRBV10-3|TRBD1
CALSGDRGYYGYTF
TGTGCCCTTAGCGGCGACAGGGGATACTATGGCTACACCTTC
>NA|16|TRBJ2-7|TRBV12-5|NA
CASGRGRIEEYYEQYF
TGTGCTAGTGGTCGAGGTAGAATCGAGGAGTACTACGAGCAGTACTTC
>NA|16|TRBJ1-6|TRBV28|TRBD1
CASSVIRQGRDSPLHF
TGTGCCAGCAGTGTCATCCGACAGGGGAGGGATTCACCCCTCCACTTT
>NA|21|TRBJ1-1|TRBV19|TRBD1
CASSIFYSLGQGSDWNTEAFF
TGTGCCAGTAGTATCTTCTATTCGTTAGGACAGGGGTCCGATTGGAACACTGAAGCTTTCTTT
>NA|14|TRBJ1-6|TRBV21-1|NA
CASSKETGNSPLHF
TGTGCCAGCAGCAAGGAGACGGGAAATTCACCCCTCCACTTT
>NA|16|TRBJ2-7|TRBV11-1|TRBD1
CASSLIGQGASYEQYF
TGTGCCAGCAGCTTAATCGGCCAGGGGGCTTCCTACGAGCAGTACTTC
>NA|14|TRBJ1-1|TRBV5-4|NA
CASSVVGRENEAFF
TGTGCCAGCAGCGTGGTGGGGCGGGAAAATGAAGCTTTCTTT
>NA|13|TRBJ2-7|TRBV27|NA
CASSLRPRVEQYF
TGTGCCAGCAGTTTGAGGCCGCGGGTCGAGCAGTACTTC
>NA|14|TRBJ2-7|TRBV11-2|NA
CASSVTGPPYEQYF
TGTGCCAGCAGCGTGACAGGACCCCCCTACGAGCAGTACTTC
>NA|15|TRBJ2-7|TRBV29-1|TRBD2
CSVFSGTSGTYEQYF
TGCAGCGTTTTTTCAGGGACTAGCGGGACCTACGAGCAGTACTTC
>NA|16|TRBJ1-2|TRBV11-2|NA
CASRRNRDTRLYGYTF
TGTGCCAGCAGAAGAAATCGGGACACCCGATTATATGGCTACACCTTC
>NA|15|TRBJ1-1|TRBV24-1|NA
CATWGHSHRNTEAFF
TGTGCCACCTGGGGACATTCCCACCGGAACACTGAAGCTTTCTTT
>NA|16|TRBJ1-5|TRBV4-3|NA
CASSQEFVRGHQPQHF
TGCGCCAGCAGCCAAGAGTTTGTCAGGGGACATCAGCCCCAGCATTTT
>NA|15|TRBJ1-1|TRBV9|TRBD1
CASSETGTANTEAFF
TGTGCCAGCAGTGAAACCGGGACAGCGAACACTGAAGCTTTCTTT
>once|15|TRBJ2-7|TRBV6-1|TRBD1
CASSDDTGGRDEQYF
TGTGCCAGCAGTGATGATACAGGGGGTAGAGACGAGCAGTACTTC